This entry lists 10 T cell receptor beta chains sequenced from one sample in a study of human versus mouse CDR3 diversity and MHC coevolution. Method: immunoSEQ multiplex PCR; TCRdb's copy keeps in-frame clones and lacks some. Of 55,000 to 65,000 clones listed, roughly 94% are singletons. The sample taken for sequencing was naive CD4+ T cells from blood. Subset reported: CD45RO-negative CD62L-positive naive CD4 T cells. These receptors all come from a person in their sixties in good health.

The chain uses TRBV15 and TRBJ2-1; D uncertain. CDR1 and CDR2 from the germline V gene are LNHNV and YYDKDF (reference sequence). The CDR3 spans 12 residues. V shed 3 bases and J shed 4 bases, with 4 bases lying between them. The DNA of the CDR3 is TGTGCCACCAGCAGGCGGTACAATGAGCAGTTCTTC. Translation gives CATSRRYNEQFF.

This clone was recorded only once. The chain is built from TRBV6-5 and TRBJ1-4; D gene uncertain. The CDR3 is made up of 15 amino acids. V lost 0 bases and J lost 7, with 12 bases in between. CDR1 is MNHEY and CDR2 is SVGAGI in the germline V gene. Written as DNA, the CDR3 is TGTGCCAGCAGTTACTCGACGGGATCGAGTGAAAAACTGTTTTTT. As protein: CASSYSTGSSEKLFF.

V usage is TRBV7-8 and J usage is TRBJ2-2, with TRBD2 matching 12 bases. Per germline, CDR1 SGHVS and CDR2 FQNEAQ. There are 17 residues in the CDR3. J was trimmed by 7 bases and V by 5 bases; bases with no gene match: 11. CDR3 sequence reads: CASSRSLAGGSDGELFF. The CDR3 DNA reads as TGTGCCAGCAGCCGGTCCCTAGCGGGAGGGTCCGACGGGGAGCTGTTTTTT.

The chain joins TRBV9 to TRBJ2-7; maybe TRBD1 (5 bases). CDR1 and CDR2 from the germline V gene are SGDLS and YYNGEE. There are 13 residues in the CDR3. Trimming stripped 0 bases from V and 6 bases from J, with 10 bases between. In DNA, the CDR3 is TGTGCCAGCAGCGTAGTTGGGGCTTCCGAGCAGTACTTC. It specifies CASSVVGASEQYF.

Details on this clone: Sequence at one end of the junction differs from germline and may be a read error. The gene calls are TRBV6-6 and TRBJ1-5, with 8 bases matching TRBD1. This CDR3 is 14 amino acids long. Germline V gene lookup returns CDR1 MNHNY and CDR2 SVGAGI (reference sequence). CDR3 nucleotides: TGTGCCATCAGTCTACAGGGGGGAAACCAGCCCCAGCATTTT. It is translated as CAISLQGGNQPQHF.

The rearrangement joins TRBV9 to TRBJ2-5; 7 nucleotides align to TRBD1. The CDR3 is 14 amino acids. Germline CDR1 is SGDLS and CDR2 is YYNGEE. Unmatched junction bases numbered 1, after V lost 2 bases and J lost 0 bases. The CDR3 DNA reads TGTGCCAGCAGCGTGGGACAGTACCAAGAGACCCAGTACTTC. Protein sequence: CASSVGQYQETQYF.

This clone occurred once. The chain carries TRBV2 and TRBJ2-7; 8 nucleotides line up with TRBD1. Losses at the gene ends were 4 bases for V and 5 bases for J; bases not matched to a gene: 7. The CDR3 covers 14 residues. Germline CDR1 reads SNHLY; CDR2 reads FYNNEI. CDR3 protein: CASSGGQGPHEQYF. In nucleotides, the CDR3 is TGTGCCAGCAGTGGAGGACAGGGTCCCCACGAGCAGTACTTC.

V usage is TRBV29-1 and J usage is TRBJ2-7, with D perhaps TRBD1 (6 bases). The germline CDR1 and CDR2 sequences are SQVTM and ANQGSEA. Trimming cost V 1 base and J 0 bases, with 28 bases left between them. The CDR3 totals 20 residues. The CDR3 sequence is CSVEGSGGYSTRGFSYEQYF. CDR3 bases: TGCAGCGTTGAAGGGTCCGGCGGATATTCGACCAGGGGCTTCTCCTACGAGCAGTACTTC.

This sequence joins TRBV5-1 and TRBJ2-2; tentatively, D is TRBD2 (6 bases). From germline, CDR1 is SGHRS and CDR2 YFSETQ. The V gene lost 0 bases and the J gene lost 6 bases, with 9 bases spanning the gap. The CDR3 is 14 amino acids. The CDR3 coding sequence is TGCGCCAGCAGCTTGGCCGGGGAGGCCGGGGAGCTGTTTTTT. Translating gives CASSLAGEAGELFF.

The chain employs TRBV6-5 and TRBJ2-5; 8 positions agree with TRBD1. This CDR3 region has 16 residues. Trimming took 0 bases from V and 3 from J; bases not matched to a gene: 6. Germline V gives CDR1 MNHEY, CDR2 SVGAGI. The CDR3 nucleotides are TGTGCCAGCAGTTACTCGACAGGGGCAATGGAAGAGACCCAGTACTTC. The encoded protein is CASSYSTGAMEETQYF.